These 30 T cell receptor beta chains originate from one sample sequenced in a study of T cell responses to AZD1222 COVID-19 vaccine. The protocol was immunoSEQ multiplex PCR, while the TCRdb copy is restricted to in-frame clones and leaves out a portion. In the table there are just over 60,000 clones, roughly 80% of which are singletons. The specimen comprised peripheral blood, sampled on day 0 of AZD1222 vaccination. Receptor source: an adult in good health.

This clone was detected once. The chain couples TRBV19 to TRBJ1-5; D remains ambiguous. The CDR3 is made up of 15 amino acids. Germline V gene sequence: CDR1 LNHDA, CDR2 SQIVND (reference sequence). Trimming took 7 bases from V and 0 from J, leaving 13 bases between them. CDR3 nucleotides: TGTGCCAGTACTTTGGTCGGCTATAGCAATCAGCCCCAGCATTTT. It yields the protein CASTLVGYSNQPQHF.

The rearrangement joins TRBV19 to TRBJ2-7; D not resolved. In germline, CDR1 is LNHDA, CDR2 SQIVND (reference sequence). Trimming took 1 base from V and 2 from J, leaving 9 bases between them. This CDR3 spans 14 amino acids. CDR3 sequence reads: CASSIVDGAYEQYF. As DNA, the CDR3 is TGTGCCAGTAGTATAGTAGACGGTGCCTACGAGCAGTACTTC.

V and J are TRBV3-1 (or the pseudogene TRBV3-2) and TRBJ2-2; D gene unclear. Trimming stripped 7 bases from V and 3 bases from J, with 3 bases between. CDR1 LGHDT and CDR2 YNNKEL come from the germline V gene (reference sequence). The CDR3 contains 11 residues. The CDR3 is CASTHTGELFF. The CDR3 DNA follows: TGTGCCAGCACACACACCGGGGAGCTGTTTTTT.

The chain couples TRBV7-6 to TRBJ1-5; D is undetermined. The length of the CDR3 is 12 residues. Germline V gene data show CDR1 as SGHVS and CDR2 as FNYEAQ. With 1 base removed from V and 6 bases from J, the gap between germline ends came to 4 bases. The chain's CDR3 is CASSLGGQPQHF. The CDR3 DNA sequence: TGTGCCAGCAGCTTAGGAGGTCAGCCCCAGCATTTT.

J is TRBJ1-3 and V is TRBV24-1, with D unresolved. This CDR3 contains 11 residues. V was shortened by 4 bases and J by 8 bases, with 5 bases between the two germline ends. CDR1 is KGHDR, CDR2 SFDVKD, per germline. CDR3 in DNA: TGTGCCACCAGTGACGGGTACACCATATATTTT. Protein: CATSDGYTIYF.

This sequence joins TRBV4-3 and TRBJ2-3; 8 nucleotides line up with TRBD2. This CDR3 has 16 amino acids. The V gene end was trimmed by 0 bases and the J gene end by 10 bases; junction bases not matched to a gene: 12. The germline V gene has CDR1 LGHNA and CDR2 YSLEER. The DNA of the CDR3 is TGCGCCAGCAGCCAAGAAGGTAGCGGGATTGTGGGGGCGCAGTATTTT. Protein product: CASSQEGSGIVGAQYF.

The sample holds a few counts of this clone. V gene TRBV19 combines with J gene TRBJ2-1, with D maybe TRBD1 (6 bases). This CDR3 has 15 residues. Germline CDR1 LNHDA, CDR2 SQIVND (reference sequence). Trimming removed 2 bases at V and 4 bases at J, with 12 bases between. DNA for the CDR3: TGTGCCAGTAGTATAAACAGGGACCGTTACAATGAGCAGTTCTTC. As protein: CASSINRDRYNEQFF.

The chain links TRBV28 to TRBJ1-2; 9 bases align to TRBD1. Germline CDR1 MDHEN, CDR2 SYDVKM. This CDR3 comprises 14 residues. V shed 6 bases and J 7 bases; nucleotides not matched to a gene: 9. CDR3 nucleotide sequence: TGTGCCAGCAGGCCGGACAGGGGCGCCTTTGGCTACACCTTC. It yields the protein CASRPDRGAFGYTF.

V gene TRBV10-3 combines with J gene TRBJ1-6, with no clear D. V gave up 2 bases and J gave up 10 bases, with 12 bases separating them. The germline V gene encodes CDR1 ENHRY and CDR2 SYGVKD. The CDR3 spans 14 residues. The DNA for the CDR3 is TGTGCCATCAGTGAGGAGAACCAAGGATCACCCCTCCACTTT. Protein: CAISEENQGSPLHF.

The gene calls are TRBV3-1 (or the pseudogene TRBV3-2) and TRBJ1-6; TRBD1 matches 11 bases. The germline V gene encodes CDR1 LGHDT and CDR2 YNNKEL (reference sequence). The ends lost 3 bases at V and 8 bases at J; junction bases unmatched: 6. The CDR3 runs to 16 residues. Here the CDR3 reads CASSQAGTGGHSPLHF. The DNA for the CDR3 is TGTGCCAGCAGCCAGGCCGGGACAGGGGGGCATTCACCCCTCCACTTT.

To note about this clone: Within the sample, other DNA sequences also encode this same CDR3. The rearrangement links TRBV27 to TRBJ1-1; D is ambiguous. V lost 5 bases, J lost 4 bases, and 11 bases lay in between. The CDR3 is 13 amino acids. Germline-derived CDR1 and CDR2 are MNHEY and SMNVEV (reference sequence). The CDR3 region is CASSPLVGTEAFF. The DNA for the CDR3 is TGTGCCAGCAGTCCTCTCGTGGGCACTGAAGCTTTCTTT.

This rearrangement joins TRBV3-1 (or the pseudogene TRBV3-2) to TRBJ1-6; the match to TRBD1 covers 8 bases. The CDR3 has 18 residues. From germline, CDR1 is LGHDT and CDR2 YNNKEL (reference sequence). Trimming at V came to 5 bases and at J to 1 base, leaving 10 bases not matched to a gene. CDR3 nucleotide sequence: TGTGCCAGCAGCACCCGGCAGGGGGCTGGGTCCTATAATTCACCCCTCCACTTT. Its protein product is CASSTRQGAGSYNSPLHF.

This chain joins TRBV7-9 and TRBJ2-1; TRBD2 is a possible D gene (6 bases). The CDR3 has 14 amino acids. V gave up 5 bases and J gave up 11 bases, with 19 bases separating them. Germline values: CDR1 SEHNR, CDR2 FQNEAQ (reference sequence). The CDR3 DNA reads TGTGCCAGCAGCCATGATGTGGGGGGAGCCCAGCAGTTCTTC. It translates to CASSHDVGGAQQFF.

This chain uses TRBV3-1 (or the pseudogene TRBV3-2) with TRBJ2-6; 8 positions match TRBD2. Germline V gives CDR1 LGHDT, CDR2 YNNKEL (reference sequence). The CDR3 runs 21 residues. The V gene end was trimmed by 0 bases and the J gene end by 1 base; junction bases not matched to a gene: 14. The CDR3 here is CASSQDRRGASLMSGANVLTF. For the CDR3, the DNA is TGTGCCAGCAGCCAAGATCGGCGGGGGGCCTCCCTTATGTCTGGGGCCAACGTCCTGACTTTC.

The chain uses TRBV19 and TRBJ1-2, with 7 nucleotides matching TRBD1. The CDR3 loop spans 13 amino acids. J lost 4 bases, V lost 7 bases, and 6 bases had no gene match. Germline V gene lookup returns CDR1 LNHDA and CDR2 SQIVND (reference sequence). The CDR3 DNA reads TGTGCCAGTAAAGGACAGGCCCTCTATGGCTACACCTTC. This gives the protein CASKGQALYGYTF. Filled out from reference TRBV19 and TRBJ1-2, the complete variable domain reads DGGITQSPKYLFRKEGQNVTLSCEQNLNHDAMYWYRQDPGQGLRLIYYSQIVNDFQKGDIAEGYSVSREKKESFPLTVTSAQKNPTAFYLCASKGQALYGYTFGSGTRLTVV.

This clone has just a few counts. The chain recombines TRBV24-1 with TRBJ1-2; D possibly corresponds to TRBD1 (5 bases). This CDR3 spans 15 amino acids. Trimming removed 4 bases at V and 5 bases at J, with 16 bases between. Germline V lookup: CDR1 KGHDR, CDR2 SFDVKD. The CDR3: CATSEGRGVAYGYTF. CDR3 sequence (DNA): TGTGCCACCAGTGAAGGGCGGGGGGTAGCGTATGGCTACACCTTC.

V usage is TRBV29-1 and J usage is TRBJ2-1, with 10 bases lining up with TRBD2. This CDR3 comprises 14 residues. Germline CDR1 and CDR2: SQVTM and ANQGSEA. V lost 2 bases to trimming and J lost 7 bases; unmatched junction nucleotides: 5. The CDR3 loop is CSVERTSGVNEQFF. In DNA, the CDR3 is TGCAGCGTTGAAAGAACTAGCGGGGTTAATGAGCAGTTCTTC.

The chain links TRBV7-8 to TRBJ1-1; tentatively, D is TRBD1 (6 bases). CDR1 and CDR2 from the germline V gene are SGHVS and FQNEAQ. Deletions cut 1 base from V and 8 bases from J, with 14 bases between. This CDR3 is built from 14 residues. The CDR3 nucleotides are TGTGCCAGCAGCTTAGGGGAGGGGGTACGCGAAGCTTTCTTT. This codes for CASSLGEGVREAFF.

This clone has a single count. V and J are TRBV29-1 and TRBJ1-2; a weak D match, TRBD1 (5 bases). Per the germline V gene, CDR1 is SQVTM and CDR2 is ANQGSEA. V lost 6 bases to trimming and J lost 4 bases, with 18 bases between them. The CDR3 is 14 residues long. CDR3: CSVTPGGSFYGYTF. The DNA for the CDR3 is TGCAGCGTGACCCCGGGGGGTTCCTTCTATGGCTACACCTTC.

The V gene is TRBV2, the J gene TRBJ1-5; maybe TRBD1 (6 bases). Germline V gene lookup returns CDR1 SNHLY and CDR2 FYNNEI. The CDR3 is 15 amino acids. Trimming removed 6 bases from V and 4 bases from J, with 16 bases in between. CDR3 nucleotides: TGTGCCAGCAGGCAAGAGGCAGGGGTTAATCAGCCCCAGCATTTT. Its protein product is CASRQEAGVNQPQHF.

V is TRBV30 and J is TRBJ2-2; a weak D match, TRBD1 (6 bases). CDR3 length equals 16 residues. Trimming took 0 bases from V and 2 from J, leaving 13 bases between them. The germline gives CDR1 GTSNPN, CDR2 SVGIG (reference sequence). The CDR3 protein is CAWSVLGGYNTGELFF. For the CDR3, the DNA is TGTGCCTGGAGTGTACTAGGGGGATATAACACCGGGGAGCTGTTTTTT.

This clone was counted a single time. The chain has TRBV11-2 and TRBJ1-3; no firm D call. This CDR3 spans 13 amino acids. The germline V gene encodes CDR1 SGHAT and CDR2 FQNNGV. V was clipped by 1 base and J by 6 bases, with 7 bases between them. As DNA, the CDR3 is TGTGCCAGCAGCTTAGCCGGCGAAAACACCATATATTTT. Its protein is CASSLAGENTIYF. The full variable domain, with the rest looked up from reference TRBV11-2 and TRBJ1-3, is EAGVAQSPRYKIIEKRQSVAFWCNPISGHATLYWYQQILGQGPKLLIQFQNNGVVDDSQLPKDRFSAERLKGVDSTLKIQPAKLEDSAVYLCASSLAGENTIYFGEGSWLTVV.

This chain links TRBV10-3 with TRBJ2-1; 7 bases agree with TRBD2. The CDR3 is made up of 13 amino acids. Unmatched junction bases numbered 3, after V lost 5 bases and J lost 5 bases. CDR1 is ENHRY, CDR2 SYGVKD, per germline. The chain's CDR3 is CAISRTRDNEQFF. As DNA, the CDR3 is TGTGCCATCAGTAGGACTAGAGACAATGAGCAGTTCTTC.

This chain uses TRBV27 with TRBJ2-7; 10 bases map to TRBD2. This CDR3 region has 14 residues. The germline V gene has CDR1 MNHEY and CDR2 SMNVEV (reference sequence). The V gene end was trimmed by 2 bases and the J gene end by 7 bases; junction bases not matched to a gene: 5. The CDR3: CASSLLAGESEQYF. The CDR3 region has the DNA TGTGCCAGCAGTTTACTAGCGGGGGAAAGTGAGCAGTACTTC.

The chain couples TRBV6-1 to TRBJ2-5; perhaps TRBD1 as D (6 bases). The CDR3 is made up of 14 amino acids. Germline V gene sequence: CDR1 MNHNS, CDR2 SASEGT. V dropped 3 bases and J dropped 2 bases, with 10 bases sitting between them. The CDR3 sequence: CASSEHQGQETQYF. The CDR3 nucleotides read TGTGCCAGCAGTGAGCACCAGGGGCAAGAGACCCAGTACTTC.

V gene TRBV10-3 combines with J gene TRBJ1-4, with 8 bases fitting TRBD1. The V gene end was trimmed by 6 bases and the J gene end by 7 bases; junction bases not matched to a gene: 7. The length of the CDR3 is 14 residues. Germline values: CDR1 ENHRY, CDR2 SYGVKD. The CDR3 DNA reads TGTGCCATCAGGGCGGACAGGGAGGGTGAAAAACTGTTTTTT. Its protein is CAIRADREGEKLFF.

The V and J genes are TRBV28 and TRBJ1-5, with D possibly being TRBD1 (5 bases). Per germline, CDR1 MDHEN and CDR2 SYDVKM. CDR3 length equals 13 residues. The ends were cut back, 3 bases at V and 6 bases at J, with 9 bases in the middle. For the CDR3, the DNA is TGTGCCAGCAGTTTGGGGCGCAGTCAGCCCCAGCATTTT. This gives the protein CASSLGRSQPQHF.

The gene calls are TRBV3-1 (or the pseudogene TRBV3-2) and TRBJ2-3, with no clear D. The CDR3 is made up of 12 amino acids. The germline V gene has CDR1 LGHDT and CDR2 YNNKEL (reference sequence). V was trimmed by 0 bases and J by 4 bases, leaving 2 bases between them. CDR3 region: CASSQEADTQYF. CDR3 DNA: TGTGCCAGCAGCCAAGAGGCAGATACGCAGTATTTT.

The CDR3 here is CAWRAPGQNSNQPQHF. In DNA, the CDR3 is TGTGCCTGGAGAGCGCCGGGACAAAATAGCAATCAGCCCCAGCATTTT. The V gene is TRBV30, the J gene TRBJ1-5; D might be TRBD1 (6 bases). Germline lookup yields CDR1 GTSNPN and CDR2 SVGIG (reference sequence). The length of the CDR3 is 16 residues. With 3 bases removed from V and 0 bases from J, the gap between germline ends came to 15 bases. Looking up the rest from reference TRBV30 and TRBJ1-5 gives the full variable domain: SQTIHQWPATLVQPVGSPLSLECTVEGTSNPNLYWYRQAAGRGLQLLFYSVGIGQISSEVPQNLSASRPQDRQFILSSKKLLLSDSGFYLCAWRAPGQNSNQPQHFGDGTRLSIL.

V usage is TRBV14 and J usage is TRBJ2-7, with 9 bases identical to TRBD1. The CDR3 runs to 15 residues. Trimming took 3 bases from V and 3 from J; bases not matched to a gene: 6. The germline gives CDR1 SGHDN, CDR2 FVKESK. The CDR3 reads CASSHYGQGSYEQYF. CDR3 nucleotide sequence: TGTGCCAGCAGCCACTATGGACAGGGGAGCTACGAGCAGTACTTC.